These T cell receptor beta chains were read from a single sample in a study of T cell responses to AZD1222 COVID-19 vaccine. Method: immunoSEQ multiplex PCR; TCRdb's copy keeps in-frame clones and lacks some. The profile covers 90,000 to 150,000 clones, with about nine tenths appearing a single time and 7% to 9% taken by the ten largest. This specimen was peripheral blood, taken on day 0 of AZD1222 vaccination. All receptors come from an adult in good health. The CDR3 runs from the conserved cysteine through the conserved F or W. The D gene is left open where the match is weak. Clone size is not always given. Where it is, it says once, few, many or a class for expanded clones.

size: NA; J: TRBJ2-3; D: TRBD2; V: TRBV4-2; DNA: TGTGCCAGCAGCCAAGATTGGACACCGGGACTAGCGGGACGCACAGATACGCAGTATTTT; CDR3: CASSQDWTPGLAGRTDTQYF
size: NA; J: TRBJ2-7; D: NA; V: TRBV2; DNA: TGTGCCAGCATCTTTCAGGGTGCCTCCTACGAGCAGTACTTC; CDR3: CASIFQGASYEQYF
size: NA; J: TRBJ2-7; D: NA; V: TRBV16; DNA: TGTGCCAGCAGCCAAGGAACTTCCTACGAGCAGTACTTC; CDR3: CASSQGTSYEQYF
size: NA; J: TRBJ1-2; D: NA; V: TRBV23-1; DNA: TGCGCCAGCAGTCACGAGGATGGCTACACCTTC; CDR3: CASSHEDGYTF
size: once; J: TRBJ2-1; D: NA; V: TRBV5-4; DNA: TGTGCCAGCAGCTTGACCCTGGGGGTTGACCAGTTCTTC; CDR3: CASSLTLGVDQFF
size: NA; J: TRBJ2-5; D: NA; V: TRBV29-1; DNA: TGCAGCGTTGTTGTTACACCGGGGTCGCGTACCCAGTACTTC; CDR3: CSVVVTPGSRTQYF
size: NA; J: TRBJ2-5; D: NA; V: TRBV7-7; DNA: TGTGCTAGCAGCTTAGATGGCCGGAAAGAGACCCAGTACTTC; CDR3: CASSLDGRKETQYF
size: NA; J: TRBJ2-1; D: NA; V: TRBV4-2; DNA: TGTGCCAGCAGCCATGGGAGGAGCTCCTACAATGAGCAGTTCTTC; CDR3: CASSHGRSSYNEQFF
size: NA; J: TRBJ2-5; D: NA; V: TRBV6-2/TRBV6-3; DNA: TGTGCCAGCAGTTTCCACCGACGGACCCACCAAGAGACCCAGTACTTC; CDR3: CASSFHRRTHQETQYF
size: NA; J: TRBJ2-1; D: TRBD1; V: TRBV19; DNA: TGTGCCAGTAGTATAGCCCGACAGGGTTTTGAGCAGTTCTTC; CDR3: CASSIARQGFEQFF
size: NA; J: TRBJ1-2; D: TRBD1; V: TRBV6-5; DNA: TGTGCCAGCAGTTACTCGAGTAGGGGGCAAGGCTACACCTTC; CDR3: CASSYSSRGQGYTF
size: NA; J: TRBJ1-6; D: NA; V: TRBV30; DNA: TGTGCCTGCCCCAGGGTTGGGGTCTCCTATAATTCACCCCTCCACTTT; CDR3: CACPRVGVSYNSPLHF
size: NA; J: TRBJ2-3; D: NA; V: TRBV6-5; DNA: TGTGCCAGCAGTCGAACAACGGTTAGCACAGATACGCAGTATTTT; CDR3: CASSRTTVSTDTQYF
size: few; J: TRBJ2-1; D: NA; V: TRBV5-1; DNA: TGCGCCAGCACCCTGGGCGCGGAGTACAATGAGCAGTTCTTC; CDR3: CASTLGAEYNEQFF
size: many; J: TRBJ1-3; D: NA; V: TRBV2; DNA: TGTGCCAGCAGTGAAATCCCGTCCCGAAACACCATATATTTT; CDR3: CASSEIPSRNTIYF
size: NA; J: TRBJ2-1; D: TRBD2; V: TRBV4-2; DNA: TGTGCCAGCAGCCTCACCCGTAGCGGGAGGGTGGGGAATGAGCAGTTCTTC; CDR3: CASSLTRSGRVGNEQFF
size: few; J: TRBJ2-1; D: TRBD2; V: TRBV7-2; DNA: TGTGCCAGCAGCCCTCCGGCGCGACTAGCGGGGAGCCTCTACAATGAGCAGTTCTTC; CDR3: CASSPPARLAGSLYNEQFF
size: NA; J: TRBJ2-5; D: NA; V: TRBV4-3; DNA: TGCGCCAGCAGCCAAGTTCGGGAGTCCCAAGAGACCCAGTACTTC; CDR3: CASSQVRESQETQYF
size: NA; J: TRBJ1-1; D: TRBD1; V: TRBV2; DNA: TGTGCCAGCAGACTCGGACAGGGGGCGCGTCGGACTGAAGCTTTCTTT; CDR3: CASRLGQGARRTEAFF
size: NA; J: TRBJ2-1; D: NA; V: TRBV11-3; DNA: TGTGCCAGCAGCTTAGAGGGGGGTGGTGAGCAGTTCTTC; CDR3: CASSLEGGGEQFF